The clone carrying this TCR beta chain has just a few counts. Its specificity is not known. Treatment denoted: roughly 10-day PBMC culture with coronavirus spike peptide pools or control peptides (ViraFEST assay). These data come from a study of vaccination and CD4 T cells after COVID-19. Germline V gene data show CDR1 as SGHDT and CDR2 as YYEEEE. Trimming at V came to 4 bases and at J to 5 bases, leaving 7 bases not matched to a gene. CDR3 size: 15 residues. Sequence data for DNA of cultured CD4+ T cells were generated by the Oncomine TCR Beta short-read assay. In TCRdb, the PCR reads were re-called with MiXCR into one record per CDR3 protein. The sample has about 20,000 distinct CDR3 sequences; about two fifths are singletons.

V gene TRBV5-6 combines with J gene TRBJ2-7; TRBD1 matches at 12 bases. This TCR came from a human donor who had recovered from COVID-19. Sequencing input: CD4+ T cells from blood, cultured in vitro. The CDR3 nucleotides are TGTGCCAGCAGCCGCGGGGGACAGGGGGCGGACGAGCAGTACTTC. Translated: CASSRGGQGADEQYF.